This T cell receptor beta chain was obtained from a study of blood T cell repertoires in COVID-19. In the original workflow: Amplified reference gene primers provided the basis for estimating nucleated cell counts. Some clones are missing from TCRdb's copy, which holds only in-frame ones; the method was immunoSEQ multiplex PCR. D and trimming were read from the DNA, whereas the V and J calls and clone size are those reported in that table. The repertoire includes around 130,000 clones, approximately 87% of them detected once, and approximately 2% sits in the top ten. CDR3 length: 12 residues. CDR1 is MNHEY, CDR2 SVGEGT, per germline. V shed 2 bases and J shed 3 bases, with 4 bases lying between them.

The receptor was derived from a woman in her fifties or sixties with acute or convalescent COVID-19. The chain joins TRBV6-2 or TRBV6-3 to TRBJ1-1; D call uncertain. Sequencing input: peripheral blood. Here the CDR3 reads CASSYPYTEAFF. In DNA, the CDR3 is TGTGCCAGCAGTTACCCGTACACTGAAGCTTTCTTT.